This note documents a single T cell receptor (beta chain) sequence. The data were produced by immunoSEQ multiplex PCR, yet TCRdb's version contains in-frame clones alone and is incomplete. The sample has fewer than 200,000 clones; roughly nine tenths are singletons. These data come from a study of T cell responses to AZD1222 COVID-19 vaccine. The V gene's germline CDR1 is MNHEY and CDR2 SVGEGT. V was cut by 5 bases and J by 2 bases, with 10 bases left in between. The length of the CDR3 is 13 residues. The sample consisted of peripheral blood, taken 28 days after the second AZD1222 dose. The sequence was collected from an adult who received the AZD1222 COVID-19 vaccine. This chain joins TRBV6-2 or TRBV6-3 and TRBJ2-7; D is undetermined. The CDR3: CASSPQITYEQYF. DNA of the CDR3: TGTGCCAGCAGTCCCCAGATAACCTACGAGCAGTACTTC.